This TCR beta chain was recorded in a study of patients and donors after allogeneic stem cell transplantation. MiXCR was run by TCRdb on the RT-PCR reads, yielding one entry per CDR3 protein. The sample shows approximately 200,000 distinct CDR3 sequences, 35% to 45% of them seen only once. Germline CDR1 LGHDT, CDR2 YNNKEL (reference sequence). The CDR3 totals 16 residues. V was pared by 4 bases and J by 0 bases, with 10 bases between. The sequenced sample was blood, either unsorted or a sorted T cell fraction (not recorded which). The chain links TRBV3-1 to TRBJ1-6, with D unclear. The origin of this receptor is a human donor who was either an allogeneic HSCT recipient or a stem cell or donor lymphocyte infusion donor (not recorded which). It is not recorded whose cells these are; they may come from a transplant donor. CDR3 sequence reads: CASSLHGSSYNSPLHF. CDR3 DNA sequence: TGTGCCAGCAGCCTGCACGGGAGCTCCTATAATTCACCCCTCCACTTT.